These 15 T cell receptor beta chains were sequenced from one sample in a study of blood T cell repertoires in COVID-19. Libraries were prepared by immunoSEQ multiplex PCR; TCRdb keeps only in-frame clonotypes and omits some of them. The table includes 90,000 or so clones, about two thirds detected once. The sequenced sample consisted of peripheral blood. The source is a woman aged 60-75 years in a cohort sampled during active or convalescent COVID-19.

The chain carries TRBV7-2 and TRBJ2-7, with 10 bases identical to TRBD1. The CDR3 runs to 15 residues. CDR1 is SGHTA, CDR2 FQGNSA, per germline. The ends lost 6 bases at V and 2 bases at J; junction bases unmatched: 7. CDR3 loop: CASSSIGTGAYEQYF. CDR3 sequence (DNA): TGTGCCAGCAGTTCAATAGGGACAGGGGCCTACGAGCAGTACTTC.

This clone was seen only a few times. The chain's CDR3 is CASSLGMRGESEAFF. The CDR3 DNA reads as TGTGCCAGCAGCTTAGGGATGCGCGGGGAATCTGAAGCTTTCTTT. The V gene is TRBV7-2, the J gene TRBJ1-1; D ambiguous. CDR3 length: 15 residues. Trimming shortened V by 1 base and J by 6 bases, and 15 bases separated the two germline ends. Looked up from germline, CDR1 is SGHTA and CDR2 is FQGNSA.

As DNA, the CDR3 is TGTGCCTCCGCTGGGGCTAGCGGGGGGTGGGATACGCAGTATTTT. It translates to CASAGASGGWDTQYF. The chain has TRBV27 and TRBJ2-3, with TRBD2 identical over 11 bases. The CDR3 covers 15 residues. With 11 bases clipped from V and 6 bases from J, the junction kept 13 bases outside the gene matches. Germline values: CDR1 MNHEY, CDR2 SMNVEV (reference sequence).

The CDR3 is CAWTLDWTGELFF. CDR3 DNA sequence: TGTGCCTGGACCCTGGACTGGACCGGGGAGCTGTTTTTT. The chain carries TRBV30 and TRBJ2-2; possible D gene TRBD2, 5 bases. Germline loops: CDR1 GTSNPN, CDR2 SVGIG (reference sequence). The length of the CDR3 is 13 residues. Trimming left V 4 bases short and J 5 bases short, with 11 bases between.

The gene calls are TRBV7-6 and TRBJ2-3; 10 bases agree with TRBD1. The junction had 8 bases not matched to a gene; V was cut back by 0 bases and J by 2 bases. CDR1 is SGHVS and CDR2 is FNYEAQ in the germline V gene. The CDR3 spans 18 residues. The CDR3 sequence: CASSLAPRTGGSTDTQYF. CDR3 nucleotides: TGTGCCAGCAGCTTAGCCCCCCGGACAGGGGGTTCCACAGATACGCAGTATTTT.

This clone was counted a few times. CDR3 bases: TGTGCCAGCAGCTCCCTTCAGGGGGCGAAAAACGAGCAGTACTTC. It is translated as CASSSLQGAKNEQYF. The chain has TRBV7-6 and TRBJ2-7; TRBD1 matches 8 bases. The germline CDR1 and CDR2 sequences are SGHVS and FNYEAQ. The CDR3 loop spans 15 amino acids. V dropped 4 bases and J dropped 5; count of bases not matched to a gene: 10.

The chain couples TRBV5-1 to TRBJ2-3; TRBD2 matches at 7 bases. The length of the CDR3 is 16 residues. Germline-derived CDR1 and CDR2 are SGHRS and YFSETQ. Trimming removed 0 bases from V and 4 bases from J; junction bases left unmatched: 8. The CDR3, as DNA: TGCGCCAGCAGCTTGGCCCTAGCTCGGGAGGCAGATACGCAGTATTTT. Residues: CASSLALAREADTQYF.

The chain combines TRBV19 with TRBJ2-5; no definite D call. The germline gives CDR1 LNHDA, CDR2 SQIVND (reference sequence). Trimming took off 4 bases at V and 6 bases at J, with 9 bases between the two ends. The CDR3 loop spans 12 amino acids. This CDR3 is CASSTREKTQYF. In DNA, the CDR3 is TGTGCCAGTAGTACCCGCGAGAAGACCCAGTACTTC.

A few counts support this clone. The chain uses TRBV19 and TRBJ2-2; D is ambiguous. CDR1 is LNHDA and CDR2 is SQIVND in the germline V gene (reference sequence). The V and J ends lost 3 bases and 4 bases respectively, with 9 bases between them. The CDR3 has 14 amino acids. The CDR3 here is CASSIAVVTGELFF. In nucleotides, the CDR3 is TGTGCCAGTAGTATTGCGGTGGTCACCGGGGAGCTGTTTTTT.

CDR3 sequence: CASSVVGVNTEAFF. CDR3 coding DNA: TGTGCCAGCAGCGTAGTGGGAGTGAACACTGAAGCTTTCTTT. The chain employs TRBV9 and TRBJ1-1; no definite D call. Germline CDR1 and CDR2: SGDLS and YYNGEE. CDR3 length: 14 amino acids. Between the trimmed V and J ends, which lost 0 bases and 0 bases, there was a span of 6 bases. Complete variable domain (other parts from reference TRBV9 and TRBJ1-1): DSGVTQTPKHLITATGQRVTLRCSPRSGDLSVYWYQQSLDQGLQFLIQYYNGEERAKGNILERFSAQQFPDLHSELNLSSLELGDSALYFCASSVVGVNTEAFFGQGTRLTVV.

This rearrangement joins TRBV18 to TRBJ2-2, with a possible D match to TRBD1 (5 bases). The CDR3 runs 13 residues. The germline V gene encodes CDR1 KGHSH and CDR2 LQKENI. V dropped 1 base and J dropped 5 bases, with 5 bases sitting between them. This CDR3 is CASSPQGTGELFF. The CDR3 DNA reads TGTGCCAGCTCACCACAGGGGACCGGGGAGCTGTTTTTT.

The rearrangement links TRBV7-9 to TRBJ2-5; D not certain. Trimming took 3 bases from V and 1 from J, leaving 12 bases between them. The CDR3 length is 15 residues. The V gene's germline CDR1 is SEHNR and CDR2 FQNEAQ (reference sequence). The CDR3 here is CASSFGGLSQETQYF. The CDR3 bases are TGTGCCAGCAGCTTCGGCGGCCTGAGCCAAGAGACCCAGTACTTC.

V is TRBV7-9 and J is TRBJ1-1, with TRBD1 identical over 7 bases. CDR1 is SEHNR and CDR2 is FQNEAQ in the germline V gene (reference sequence). The CDR3 consists of 18 residues. Losses at the gene ends were 4 bases for V and 0 bases for J; bases not matched to a gene: 14. The CDR3 loop reads CASSSTVLEGALNTEAFF. In DNA form, the CDR3 reads TGTGCCAGCAGCTCAACCGTTCTCGAGGGGGCGTTGAACACTGAAGCTTTCTTT.

The CDR3 DNA follows: TGTGCCAGCAGGAGGGCGGGAAGCGATGAGCAGTTCTTC. Protein product: CASRRAGSDEQFF. The chain links TRBV28 to TRBJ2-1, with a tentative D call TRBD2 (6 bases). V was pared by 6 bases and J by 8 bases, with 14 bases between. The length of the CDR3 is 13 residues. Germline-derived CDR1 and CDR2 are MDHEN and SYDVKM.

V usage is TRBV5-8 and J usage is TRBJ2-1; no definite D call. Germline CDR1 and CDR2: SGHTS and YDEGEE. The ends were cut back, 1 base at V and 6 bases at J, with 8 bases in the middle. The CDR3 spans 13 residues. Here the CDR3 DNA reads TGTGCCAGCAGCTTGAGGCAGGCCAATGAGCAGTTCTTC. It yields the protein CASSLRQANEQFF. Filled out from reference TRBV5-8 and TRBJ2-1, the complete variable domain reads EAGVTQSPTHLIKTRGQQATLRCSPISGHTSVYWYQQALGLGLQFLLWYDEGEERNRGNFPPRFSGRQFPNYSSELNVNALELEDSALYLCASSLRQANEQFFGPGTRLTVL.